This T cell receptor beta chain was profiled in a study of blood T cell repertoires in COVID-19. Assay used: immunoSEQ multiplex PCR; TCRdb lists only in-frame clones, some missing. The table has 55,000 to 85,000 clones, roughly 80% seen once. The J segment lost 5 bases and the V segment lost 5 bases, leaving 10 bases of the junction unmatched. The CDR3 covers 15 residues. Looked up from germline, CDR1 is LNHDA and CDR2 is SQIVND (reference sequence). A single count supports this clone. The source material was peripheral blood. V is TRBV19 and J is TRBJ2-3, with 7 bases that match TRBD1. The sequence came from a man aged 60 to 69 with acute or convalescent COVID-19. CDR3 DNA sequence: TGTGCCAGTAGTGAAAGAGGGGGCGCGGGAGATACGCAGTATTTT. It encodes CASSERGGAGDTQYF. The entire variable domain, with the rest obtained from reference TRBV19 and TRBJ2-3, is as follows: DGGITQSPKYLFRKEGQNVTLSCEQNLNHDAMYWYRQDPGQGLRLIYYSQIVNDFQKGDIAEGYSVSREKKESFPLTVTSAQKNPTAFYLCASSERGGAGDTQYFGPGTRLTVL.